The 20 T cell receptor beta chains listed next were all sequenced from one sample in a study of control samples from healthy donors and cancer patients. Sequencing was performed with immunoSEQ multiplex PCR; in TCRdb, only in-frame clones are kept and a portion is missing. Of about 17,000 clones in the sample, roughly nine tenths were seen once. Sequences were obtained from PBMCs. The receptors derive from a man aged 60 to 75 with head and neck cancer.

The chain has TRBV20-1 and TRBJ1-1, with D perhaps matching TRBD1 (5 bases). The CDR3 is 11 residues long. Germline CDR1 reads DFQATT; CDR2 reads SNEGSKA (reference sequence). Trimming stripped 3 bases from V and 7 bases from J, with 9 bases between. The CDR3 region has the DNA TGCAGTGCTAGGTTGGGGGGTGAAGCTTTCTTT. This codes for CSARLGGEAFF.

The V call is TRBV2, the J call TRBJ1-1; tentative D call: TRBD1 (5 bases). Trimming took 7 bases from V and 6 from J, leaving 15 bases between them. The germline V gene has CDR1 SNHLY and CDR2 FYNNEI. The CDR3 runs to 13 residues. CDR3 DNA sequence: TGTGCCAGCATGGGGGGGTCCGGGGCTGAAGCTTTCTTT. Protein sequence: CASMGGSGAEAFF.

V and J are TRBV14 and TRBJ1-1; D gene unclear. The V gene's germline CDR1 is SGHDN and CDR2 FVKESK. The CDR3 sequence is 15 residues long. Between the trimmed V and J ends, which lost 0 bases and 7 bases, there was a span of 15 bases. CDR3 region: CASSQDLPGSGEAFF. CDR3 nucleotide sequence: TGTGCCAGCAGCCAAGATCTACCGGGTAGTGGTGAAGCTTTCTTT.

V and J are TRBV5-4 and TRBJ2-3, with TRBD2 matching 9 bases. Germline CDR1 and CDR2: SGHNT and YYREEE (reference sequence). V was pared by 4 bases and J by 1 base, with 10 bases of the junction left unmatched. There are 17 residues in the CDR3. CDR3 sequence reads: CASSTKRGAVGTDTQYF. The DNA for the CDR3 is TGTGCCAGCAGCACAAAGCGGGGGGCCGTAGGCACAGATACGCAGTATTTT.

The V call is TRBV25-1, the J call TRBJ2-6; 10 positions agree with TRBD1. There are 17 residues in the CDR3. Trimming at V came to 6 bases and at J to 0 bases, leaving 5 bases not matched to a gene. Germline V CDR1 and CDR2: MGHDK, SYGVNS. The DNA for the CDR3 is TGTGCCAGCAGCTGGACAGGGGGGGGCTCTGGGGCCAACGTCCTGACTTTC. Amino acids: CASSWTGGGSGANVLTF.

This clone was seen a handful of times. The chain is built from TRBV6-5 and TRBJ1-1; a possible D gene is TRBD1 (5 bases). V lost 2 bases and J lost 1, with 8 bases in between. Germline lookup yields CDR1 MNHEY and CDR2 SVGAGI. The CDR3 runs 14 residues. The CDR3 sequence: CASSYVGGNTEAFF. DNA of the CDR3: TGTGCCAGCAGTTACGTGGGGGGGAACACTGAAGCTTTCTTT.

This clone showed up just once. V is TRBV18 and J is TRBJ1-1; a possible D gene is TRBD1 (6 bases). V was trimmed by 5 bases and J by 5 bases, leaving 15 bases between them. Looked up from germline, CDR1 is KGHSH and CDR2 is LQKENI. The CDR3 covers 14 residues. The CDR3 here is CASSLTGFGTEAFF. DNA for the CDR3: TGTGCCAGCTCATTAACAGGGTTTGGAACTGAAGCTTTCTTT. Complete variable domain (other parts from reference TRBV18 and TRBJ1-1): NAGVMQNPRHLVRRRGQEARLRCSPMKGHSHVYWYRQLPEEGLKFMVYLQKENIIDESGMPKERFSAEFPKEGPSILRIQQVVRGDSAAYFCASSLTGFGTEAFFGQGTRLTVV.

The chain carries TRBV5-1 and TRBJ2-1, with TRBD2 matching over 9 bases. The CDR3 totals 15 residues. The V gene's germline CDR1 is SGHRS and CDR2 YFSETQ. V dropped 4 bases and J dropped 5; count of bases not matched to a gene: 7. CDR3 sequence: CASSPLAGGDNEQFF. The CDR3 nucleotides read TGCGCCAGCAGCCCTTTGGCGGGGGGGGACAATGAGCAGTTCTTC. The variable domain in full, with the rest retrieved from reference TRBV5-1 and TRBJ2-1, is KAGVTQTPRYLIKTRGQQVTLSCSPISGHRSVSWYQQTPGQGLQFLFEYFSETQRNKGNFPGRFSGRQFSNSRSEMNVSTLELGDSALYLCASSPLAGGDNEQFFGPGTRLTVL.

The chain has TRBV5-1 and TRBJ1-6; D might be TRBD1 (5 bases). Trimming shortened V by 0 bases and J by 0 bases, and 13 bases separated the two germline ends. Germline CDR1 reads SGHRS; CDR2 reads YFSETQ. The CDR3 length is 18 residues. The CDR3 region is CASSLDWGDLSYNSPLHF. CDR3 nucleotides: TGCGCCAGCAGCTTGGATTGGGGCGACCTCTCCTATAATTCACCCCTCCACTTT.

V is TRBV11-1 and J is TRBJ2-7; D is perhaps TRBD1 (6 bases). The CDR3 has 13 amino acids. Germline V lookup: CDR1 SGHAT, CDR2 FQDESV (reference sequence). V lost 3 bases and J 3 bases, leaving 9 bases between the germline ends. This CDR3 is CASSFPGVYEQYF. The DNA of the CDR3 is TGTGCCAGCAGCTTTCCAGGGGTCTACGAGCAGTACTTC.

The V gene is TRBV9, the J gene TRBJ2-7; 7 positions agree with TRBD1. With 1 base clipped from V and 2 bases from J, the junction kept 6 bases outside the gene matches. The CDR3 totals 15 residues. Germline V gene lookup returns CDR1 SGDLS and CDR2 YYNGEE. CDR3 nucleotides: TGTGCCAGCAGCGTAACGCCAGGGGGAGCCTACGAGCAGTACTTC. This codes for CASSVTPGGAYEQYF.

The chain links TRBV4-2 to TRBJ1-1, with D hard to call. Germline lookup yields CDR1 LGHNA and CDR2 YNFKEQ. The CDR3 contains 14 residues. Trimming shortened V by 0 bases and J by 4 bases, and 9 bases separated the two germline ends. The CDR3 sequence: CASSQDPGTTEAFF. The CDR3, as DNA: TGTGCCAGCAGCCAAGATCCAGGCACCACTGAAGCTTTCTTT.

The rearrangement links TRBV5-5 to TRBJ1-3, with a possible D match to TRBD1 (5 bases). CDR1 and CDR2 (germline): SGHKS, YYEKEE (reference sequence). V lost 1 base, J lost 4 bases, and 9 bases lay in between. The CDR3 totals 14 residues. DNA for the CDR3: TGTGCCAGCAGCTTGCCAGGGTCCGGAAACACCATATATTTT. Its translation is CASSLPGSGNTIYF. The complete variable domain, with remaining parts taken from reference TRBV5-5 and TRBJ1-3, reads DAGVTQSPTHLIKTRGQQVTLRCSPISGHKSVSWYQQVLGQGPQFIFQYYEKEERGRGNFPDRFSARQFPNYSSELNVNALLLGDSALYLCASSLPGSGNTIYFGEGSWLTVV.

The chain is built from TRBV11-2 and TRBJ2-7; TRBD2 aligns across 8 bases. V was clipped by 6 bases and J by 0 bases; unmatched bases: 7. The CDR3 spans 15 residues. Germline loops: CDR1 SGHAT, CDR2 FQNNGV. The CDR3 nucleotides read TGTGCCAGCAGGTCCCGGGGGGGGTTCTCCTACGAGCAGTACTTC. Its translation: CASRSRGGFSYEQYF.

The rearrangement links TRBV11-2 to TRBJ2-7, with D perhaps TRBD2 (5 bases). There are 14 residues in the CDR3. The V end lost 5 bases, the J end lost 4 bases, and 15 bases lay between the germline ends. Germline lookup yields CDR1 SGHAT and CDR2 FQNNGV. The CDR3 bases are TGTGCCAGCAGCCTAGCCCCCCTGGGGTACGAGCAGTACTTC. As protein: CASSLAPLGYEQYF. Combining the CDR3 with reference TRBV11-2 and TRBJ2-7 gives the whole variable domain EAGVAQSPRYKIIEKRQSVAFWCNPISGHATLYWYQQILGQGPKLLIQFQNNGVVDDSQLPKDRFSAERLKGVDSTLKIQPAKLEDSAVYLCASSLAPLGYEQYFGPGTRLTVT.

V and J are TRBV29-1 and TRBJ2-5, with 9 positions matching TRBD1. CDR1 is SQVTM, CDR2 ANQGSEA, per germline. V lost 3 bases and J lost 0; bases outside the gene matches: 2. This CDR3 contains 14 residues. CDR3 loop: CSVDRDRDQETQYF. The DNA for the CDR3 is TGCAGCGTTGATAGGGACAGGGACCAAGAGACCCAGTACTTC.

The rearrangement links TRBV24-1 to TRBJ2-3; 9 nucleotides align to TRBD1. The CDR3 is 15 residues long. The V and J ends lost 4 bases and 4 bases, in that order; junction bases with no gene match: 5. Germline V gene lookup returns CDR1 KGHDR and CDR2 SFDVKD. The chain's CDR3 is CATSESGQGPDTQYF. The CDR3 DNA is TGTGCCACCAGTGAGTCCGGACAGGGGCCAGATACGCAGTATTTT.

The V call is TRBV24-1, the J call TRBJ2-2, with a possible D match to TRBD1 (5 bases). Germline CDR1 KGHDR, CDR2 SFDVKD. The germline V and J ends were trimmed by 3 bases and 4 bases, with 5 bases remaining between them. The CDR3 is made up of 13 amino acids. CDR3 loop: CATSDQGTGELFF. CDR3 nucleotide sequence: TGTGCCACCAGTGATCAGGGCACCGGGGAGCTGTTTTTT.

The chain couples TRBV6-5 to TRBJ2-1; D possibly matches TRBD1 or TRBD2 (5 bases each). This CDR3 is built from 16 residues. Looked up from germline, CDR1 is MNHEY and CDR2 is SVGAGI. Trimming took off 4 bases at V and 4 bases at J, with 17 bases between the two ends. CDR3 in DNA: TGTGCCAGCAGTTCCCCCGGGACCAGTATTTACAATGAGCAGTTCTTC. Translated: CASSSPGTSIYNEQFF.

The V call is TRBV4-1, the J call TRBJ2-7; TRBD1 aligns across 9 bases. V was pared by 4 bases and J by 4 bases, with 5 bases of the junction left unmatched. Germline CDR1 is MGHRA and CDR2 is YSYEKL. The CDR3 contains 14 residues. The CDR3: CASSRGTGSYEQYF. CDR3 sequence (DNA): TGCGCCAGCAGCCGTGGGACAGGGTCGTACGAGCAGTACTTC.